Below, 22 T cell receptor beta chains from the same sample are listed, as sequenced in a study of T cell responses to AZD1222 COVID-19 vaccine. Some clones are missing from TCRdb's copy, which holds only in-frame ones; the method was immunoSEQ multiplex PCR. The sample comprises approximately 160,000 clones, approximately 86% of which are singletons, and 2.6% rests with the top ten. The sample was peripheral blood, taken on day 0 of AZD1222 vaccination. Source of these receptors: an adult in good health.

V and J are TRBV19 and TRBJ1-1; 8 bases are a match to TRBD1. The germline CDR1 and CDR2 sequences are LNHDA and SQIVND (reference sequence). The CDR3 covers 12 residues. The trim removed 8 bases at V and 3 bases at J, leaving 2 bases unmatched. CDR3 coding DNA: TGTGCCAGTGACAGGGGATACACTGAAGCTTTCTTT. This translates into CASDRGYTEAFF.

The chain combines TRBV7-2 with TRBJ2-7; 9 positions match TRBD2. CDR1 is SGHTA and CDR2 is FQGNSA in the germline V gene. The CDR3 has 17 amino acids. J was trimmed by 6 bases and V by 5 bases; bases with no gene match: 17. The CDR3 sequence is CASSPNRGLANVGEQYF. The CDR3 DNA sequence: TGTGCCAGCAGCCCGAACCGCGGACTAGCGAACGTGGGCGAGCAGTACTTC.

V usage is TRBV28 and J usage is TRBJ1-4, with D hard to call. The CDR3 is made up of 12 amino acids. The germline V gene encodes CDR1 MDHEN and CDR2 SYDVKM. V gave up 6 bases and J gave up 8 bases, with 10 bases separating them. The DNA of the CDR3 is TGTGCCAGCAGCCCGACAAGGGAAAAACTGTTTTTT. The encoded protein is CASSPTREKLFF.

The V and J genes are TRBV9 and TRBJ2-2; D uncertain. The CDR3 contains 13 residues. CDR1 and CDR2 from the germline V gene are SGDLS and YYNGEE. The ends were cut back, 4 bases at V and 5 bases at J, with 9 bases in the middle. DNA for the CDR3: TGTGCCAGCAGCCTCCATGTTACCGGGGAGCTGTTTTTT. It specifies CASSLHVTGELFF.

This clone is a singleton in its sample. The gene calls are TRBV14 and TRBJ1-1, with D possibly matching TRBD1 (5 bases). Per germline, CDR1 SGHDN and CDR2 FVKESK. V dropped 3 bases and J dropped 5 bases, with 16 bases sitting between them. The CDR3 extends over 15 amino acids. CDR3 coding DNA: TGTGCCAGCAGCCAGCTTGGGCAGGGTAGGACTGAAGCTTTCTTT. It encodes CASSQLGQGRTEAFF.

V gene TRBV6-5 combines with J gene TRBJ1-2, with D possibly matching TRBD1 (6 bases). The V and J ends lost 1 base and 6 bases respectively, with 18 bases between them. Germline values: CDR1 MNHEY, CDR2 SVGAGI. This CDR3 region has 16 residues. The CDR3 DNA reads TGTGCCAGCAGTTACTTCCCGGGGGGAGAGGGGGATGGCTACACCTTC. Translated: CASSYFPGGEGDGYTF.

The chain recombines TRBV6-5 with TRBJ1-2, with D unclear. Deletions cut 3 bases from V and 4 bases from J, with 9 bases between. The CDR3 spans 13 residues. CDR1 MNHEY and CDR2 SVGAGI come from the germline V gene. CDR3 sequence reads: CASSYEEFYGYTF. CDR3 DNA: TGTGCCAGCAGTTATGAGGAGTTCTATGGCTACACCTTC.

The rearrangement joins TRBV19 to TRBJ2-1, with TRBD2 matching 9 bases. The germline V gene has CDR1 LNHDA and CDR2 SQIVND (reference sequence). The length of the CDR3 is 15 residues. V dropped 3 bases and J dropped 12; count of bases not matched to a gene: 12. CDR3 residues: CASSIGAGGAVRQFF. CDR3 in DNA: TGTGCCAGTAGTATCGGTGCGGGAGGGGCAGTTCGGCAGTTCTTC.

This chain uses TRBV18 with TRBJ2-7, with 9 bases fitting TRBD1. CDR1 is KGHSH and CDR2 is LQKENI in the germline V gene. The CDR3 runs 15 residues. V trimming: 3 bases; J trimming: 2 bases; junction bases outside the gene matches: 5. The chain's CDR3 is CASSPLDRGAYEQYF. In DNA form, the CDR3 reads TGTGCCAGCTCACCCCTGGACAGGGGAGCCTACGAGCAGTACTTC.

This chain connects TRBV7-9 to TRBJ2-1; unclear D gene. The CDR3 covers 12 residues. Germline CDR1 SEHNR, CDR2 FQNEAQ (reference sequence). V dropped 5 bases and J dropped 2 bases, with 4 bases sitting between them. CDR3 region: CASSTPYNEQFF. CDR3 nucleotide sequence: TGTGCCAGCAGCACCCCCTACAATGAGCAGTTCTTC. Filled out from reference TRBV7-9 and TRBJ2-1, the complete variable domain reads DTGVSQNPRHKITKRGQNVTFRCDPISEHNRLYWYRQTLGQGPEFLTYFQNEAQLEKSRLLSDRFSAERPKGSFSTLEIQRTEQGDSAMYLCASSTPYNEQFFGPGTRLTVL.

This chain links TRBV27 with TRBJ1-2, with TRBD1 matching 8 bases. The CDR3 contains 13 residues. Looked up from germline, CDR1 is MNHEY and CDR2 is SMNVEV (reference sequence). The V gene end was trimmed by 8 bases and the J gene end by 5 bases; junction bases not matched to a gene: 7. CDR3 amino acids: CASGETGDYGYTF. The DNA for the CDR3 is TGTGCCAGCGGGGAGACAGGGGATTATGGCTACACCTTC.

The chain combines TRBV19 with TRBJ1-5; no reliable D call. The CDR3 contains 16 residues. Between the trimmed V and J ends, which lost 5 bases and 5 bases, there was a span of 19 bases. Per germline, CDR1 LNHDA and CDR2 SQIVND (reference sequence). CDR3 protein: CASSGHNRAPYQPQHF. CDR3 coding DNA: TGTGCCAGTAGTGGGCACAACCGGGCCCCGTATCAGCCCCAGCATTTT.

In its sample, this clone was seen once. The chain joins TRBV27 to TRBJ1-4; D may be TRBD1 (5 bases). V dropped 4 bases and J dropped 8 bases, with 11 bases sitting between them. The CDR3 totals 13 residues. In germline, CDR1 is MNHEY, CDR2 SMNVEV (reference sequence). The CDR3 spells CASSWGREEKLFF. The CDR3 DNA follows: TGTGCCAGCAGTTGGGGCAGGGAAGAAAAACTGTTTTTT.

The chain employs TRBV5-1 and TRBJ1-1; D unresolved. The CDR3 length is 12 residues. Trimming shortened V by 5 bases and J by 1 base, and 6 bases separated the two germline ends. CDR1 and CDR2 (germline): SGHRS, YFSETQ. The CDR3 nucleotides read TGCGCCAGCAGATACGGGAACACTGAAGCTTTCTTT. It specifies CASRYGNTEAFF.

The rearrangement joins TRBV18 to TRBJ2-1, with D tentatively TRBD2 (6 bases). CDR3 length: 13 residues. V lost 3 bases and J lost 4, with 7 bases in between. Germline CDR1 KGHSH, CDR2 LQKENI. The CDR3 protein is CASSPGGYNEQFF. Here the CDR3 DNA reads TGTGCCAGCTCACCTGGGGGGTACAATGAGCAGTTCTTC.

The genes are TRBV7-9 and TRBJ1-4; 8 bases align to TRBD1. Germline-derived CDR1 and CDR2 are SEHNR and FQNEAQ (reference sequence). This CDR3 is built from 19 residues. The V gene end was trimmed by 5 bases and the J gene end by 8 bases; junction bases not matched to a gene: 22. The CDR3 loop reads CASSTSTGEMGVVFEKLFF. The CDR3 DNA follows: TGTGCCAGCAGCACGTCGACAGGGGAAATGGGCGTAGTATTCGAAAAACTGTTTTTT.

The V gene is TRBV28, the J gene TRBJ1-5, with unresolved D. Trimming removed 3 bases from V and 4 bases from J, with 22 bases in between. Germline CDR1 MDHEN, CDR2 SYDVKM. The CDR3 is made up of 18 amino acids. In DNA form, the CDR3 reads TGTGCCAGCAGTTTGGTTACGACGGCGGGGTTTAGAAATCAGCCCCAGCATTTT. Encoded protein: CASSLVTTAGFRNQPQHF.

The rearrangement joins TRBV28 to TRBJ2-3; D is perhaps TRBD2 (5 bases). V lost 7 bases to trimming and J lost 0 bases, with 14 bases between them. The CDR3 extends over 15 amino acids. Looked up from germline, CDR1 is MDHEN and CDR2 is SYDVKM. CDR3 sequence reads: CASTGGGASTDTQYF. The CDR3 bases are TGTGCCAGCACTGGAGGCGGTGCTAGCACAGATACGCAGTATTTT. Looking up the rest from reference TRBV28 and TRBJ2-3 gives the full variable domain: DVKVTQSSRYLVKRTGEKVFLECVQDMDHENMFWYRQDPGLGLRLIYFSYDVKMKEKGDIPEGYSVSREKKERFSLILESASTNQTSMYLCASTGGGASTDTQYFGPGTRLTVL.

Here the CDR3 DNA reads TGTGCCAGCAACCCAAGTGGTACCTACGAGCAGTACTTC. Translated, it gives CASNPSGTYEQYF. V and J are TRBV6-6 and TRBJ2-7; D unresolved. Germline V gene data show CDR1 as MNHNY and CDR2 as SVGAGI (reference sequence). V was cut by 7 bases and J by 2 bases, with 12 bases left in between. The CDR3 consists of 13 residues.

Points on this clone: Compared with germline, one end of the junction differs, possibly owing to a read error. V usage is TRBV6-5 and J usage is TRBJ2-7; 7 positions agree with TRBD2. This CDR3 contains 14 residues. CDR1 is MNHEY and CDR2 is SVGAGI in the germline V gene. The CDR3 region is CASSHSTGGYEQYF. CDR3 DNA: TGTGCCAGCAGTCACTCGACGGGGGGCTACGAGCAGTACTTC.

The gene calls are TRBV5-1 and TRBJ2-1; 7 nucleotides line up with TRBD1. The trim removed 4 bases at V and 5 bases at J, leaving 9 bases unmatched. Germline V CDR1 and CDR2: SGHRS, YFSETQ. The CDR3 spans 15 residues. The CDR3 coding sequence is TGCGCCAGCAGCCCGAACCCCGGGACAGACAATGAGCAGTTCTTC. It encodes CASSPNPGTDNEQFF.

The chain couples TRBV29-1 to TRBJ1-5; no firm D call. Between the trimmed V and J ends, which lost 3 bases and 6 bases, there was a span of 12 bases. CDR3 length: 13 residues. Germline loops: CDR1 SQVTM, CDR2 ANQGSEA. CDR3 amino acids: CSVDEGGGQPQHF. As DNA, the CDR3 is TGCAGCGTTGACGAGGGAGGTGGTCAGCCCCAGCATTTT.